This entry lists 3 T cell receptor beta chains sequenced from one sample in a study of T cell responses to AZD1222 COVID-19 vaccine. TCRdb keeps only in-frame clones here, not all; method: immunoSEQ multiplex PCR. The repertoire consists of some 200,000 clones, with 88% occurring once and the leading ten covering about 24%. The input for sequencing was peripheral blood, taken 28 days after the second AZD1222 dose. The source of these receptors is an adult who received the AZD1222 COVID-19 vaccine.

The chain has TRBV30 and TRBJ2-3; D tentatively reads TRBD1 or TRBD2 (5 bases each). V gave up 4 bases and J gave up 2 bases, with 16 bases separating them. This CDR3 contains 15 residues. Germline lookup yields CDR1 GTSNPN and CDR2 SVGIG (reference sequence). The CDR3 DNA reads TGTGCCTGGAACGAAGGGGTGGGGGTCACAGATACGCAGTATTTT. Residues: CAWNEGVGVTDTQYF.

The chain joins TRBV7-2 to TRBJ2-5; 9 nucleotides align to TRBD1. Germline V lookup: CDR1 SGHTA, CDR2 FQGNSA. The CDR3 covers 15 residues. Unmatched junction bases numbered 8, after V lost 5 bases and J lost 4 bases. The DNA for the CDR3 is TGTGCCAGCAGCCCGTTGGGACAGGGCCGAGAGACCCAGTACTTC. Translation gives CASSPLGQGRETQYF.

The rearrangement uses TRBV27 and TRBJ2-2; TRBD1 agrees at 9 bases. V dropped 5 bases and J dropped 3; count of bases not matched to a gene: 7. Per germline, CDR1 MNHEY and CDR2 SMNVEV (reference sequence). This CDR3 region has 16 residues. This CDR3 is CASSIYRGRDTGELFF. The CDR3 nucleotides are TGTGCCAGCAGTATCTACAGGGGGCGGGACACCGGGGAGCTGTTTTTT.